This TCR beta chain stems from a study of cytotoxic CD8 clonotypes in ibrutinib-treated CLL. CDR1 MNHEY and CDR2 SVGAGI come from the germline V gene. CDR3 length equals 14 residues. The V gene lost 7 bases and the J gene lost 3 bases, with 13 bases spanning the gap. Turning to this clone: As yet, its antigen is unknown.

The repertoire was sequenced with immunoSEQ multiplex PCR; TCRdb's copy has only in-frame clones and lacks some. The sample holds approximately 160,000 clones, 88% seen once. Overall study results and limits: Sustained-remission and progressing patients had different sampling times. Among the clonotypes, public ones were uncommon and contracted or held stable on treatment. At ibrutinib response, clonality increased, and at progression it declined back toward baseline.

The chain recombines TRBV6-5 with TRBJ2-1; D is perhaps TRBD1 or TRBD2 (5 bases each). The sequence derives from a human donor with chronic lymphocytic leukemia. Specimen: PBMCs, collected at disease progression, from a patient treated with ibrutinib. CDR3 in DNA: TGTGCCAGCACCAGGGACGCCGGCTACAATGAGCAGTTCTTC. The encoded protein is CASTRDAGYNEQFF.